The 7 T cell receptor beta chains in this list originate from one sample, sequenced in a study of Graves' ophthalmopathy and Graves' hyperthyroidism. The authors amplified TCR beta CDR3 regions from RNA transcripts. First-round RT-PCR with HTBI primers preceded a second-round multiplex PCR. TCRdb re-derived calls from the multiplex PCR reads in MiXCR, one entry per CDR3 protein. The sample carries under 350,000 distinct CDR3 sequences, around a sixth recorded once. The sample comprised peripheral blood. The receptors were sampled from an adult man with Graves' ophthalmopathy.

This clonotype was detected many times. V gene TRBV6-6 combines with J gene TRBJ1-1; 8 bases agree with TRBD1. The CDR3 is 19 residues long. CDR1 is MNHNY, CDR2 SVGAGI, per germline (reference sequence). With 2 bases clipped from V and 0 bases from J, the junction kept 14 bases outside the gene matches. The CDR3, as DNA: TGTGCCAGCAGTTACCCTCGGGACAGGAGGCTTGGAATGAACACTGAAGCTTTCTTT. Amino acid sequence: CASSYPRDRRLGMNTEAFF.

This clonotype was observed at least ten times. The chain recombines TRBV25-1 with TRBJ2-5; D is ambiguous. Trimming took off 6 bases at V and 5 bases at J, with 10 bases between the two ends. CDR1 MGHDK and CDR2 SYGVNS come from the germline V gene. This CDR3 contains 12 residues. The DNA for the CDR3 is TGTGCCAGCAGACGTGGAAAGGAGACCCAGTACTTC. This translates into CASRRGKETQYF.

As concerns this clonotype: An end of the junction differs from the germline gene, which may be a read error. The chain carries TRBV7-9 and TRBJ1-3; D gene ambiguous. The CDR3 runs to 15 residues. Germline lookup yields CDR1 SEHNR and CDR2 FQNEAQ (reference sequence). Written as DNA, the CDR3 is TGTGTCAGCAGCTTAGGCTTCCTCTCTGGAAACACCATATATTTT. Encoded protein: CVSSLGFLSGNTIYF.

This clonotype occurred a few times. The chain carries TRBV6-5 and TRBJ2-5, with D maybe TRBD1 (5 bases). This CDR3 has 13 amino acids. The V end was cut by 1 base, the J end by 7 bases, with 10 bases between. Germline V CDR1 and CDR2: MNHEY, SVGAGI. The CDR3 here is CASSYLSGWTQYF. The CDR3 coding sequence is TGTGCCAGCAGTTACTTATCAGGGTGGACCCAGTACTTC.

There are many counts of this clonotype. The chain is built from TRBV28 and TRBJ1-2; D call uncertain. CDR3 length: 13 residues. Germline V CDR1 and CDR2: MDHEN, SYDVKM. Trimming took off 1 base at V and 3 bases at J, with 6 bases between the two ends. CDR3: CASSLSTDYGYTF. CDR3 bases: TGTGCCAGCAGTTTATCAACGGACTATGGCTACACCTTC.

In this sample, this clonotype turned up many times. The CDR3 sequence is CASSIRDAFGSPLHF. In DNA form, the CDR3 reads TGTGCCAGTAGTATCCGGGACGCTTTTGGCTCACCCCTCCACTTT. The V gene is TRBV19, the J gene TRBJ1-6, with D maybe TRBD1 (5 bases). Between the trimmed V and J ends, which lost 3 bases and 10 bases, there was a span of 16 bases. Germline CDR1 is LNHDA and CDR2 is SQIVND (reference sequence). CDR3 length: 15 amino acids.

There are many counts of this clonotype. This sequence joins TRBV12-3 or TRBV12-4 and TRBJ2-5; TRBD2 agrees at 9 bases. There are 13 residues in the CDR3. V was clipped by 5 bases and J by 4 bases; unmatched bases: 2. CDR3 sequence: CASSRAGGETQYF. In DNA, the CDR3 is TGTGCCAGCAGTCGAGCGGGAGGAGAGACCCAGTACTTC.